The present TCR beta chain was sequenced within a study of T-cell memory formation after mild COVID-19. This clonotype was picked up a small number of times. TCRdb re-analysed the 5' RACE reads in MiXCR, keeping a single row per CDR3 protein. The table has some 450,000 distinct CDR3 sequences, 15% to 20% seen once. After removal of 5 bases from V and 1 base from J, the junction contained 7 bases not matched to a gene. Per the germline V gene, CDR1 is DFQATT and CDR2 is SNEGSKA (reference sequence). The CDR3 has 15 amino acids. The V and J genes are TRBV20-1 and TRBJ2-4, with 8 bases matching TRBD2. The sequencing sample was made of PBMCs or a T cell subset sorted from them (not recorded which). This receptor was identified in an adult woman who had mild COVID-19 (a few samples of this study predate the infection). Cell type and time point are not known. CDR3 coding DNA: TGCAGTGCTCGGCGGTCGGGGGGGGCCAAAAACATTCAGTACTTC. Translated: CSARRSGGAKNIQYF.